These 22 T cell receptor beta chains originate from one sample sequenced in a study of T cell responses to AZD1222 COVID-19 vaccine. Assay used: immunoSEQ multiplex PCR; TCRdb lists only in-frame clones, some missing. Of about 100,000 clones in the sample, 85% to 90% were seen once. Sample: peripheral blood, taken on day 0 of AZD1222 vaccination. Receptors were obtained from an adult in good health.

The chain couples TRBV3-1 (or the pseudogene TRBV3-2) to TRBJ1-5, with 10 positions matching TRBD1. J gave up 6 bases and V 1 base, and 6 bases lay outside the gene matches. Germline V gives CDR1 LGHDT, CDR2 YNNKEL (reference sequence). The CDR3 totals 16 residues. Here the CDR3 reads CASSQGQGARGQPQHF. The CDR3 DNA reads TGTGCCAGCAGCCAAGGACAGGGGGCGAGAGGTCAGCCCCAGCATTTT.

The chain uses TRBV4-1 and TRBJ1-6, with D possibly matching TRBD1 (6 bases). V was cut by 1 base and J by 4 bases, with 11 bases left in between. This CDR3 contains 16 residues. CDR1 is MGHRA and CDR2 is YSYEKL in the germline V gene. CDR3 sequence: CASSQVGGSYNSPLHF. The CDR3 region has the DNA TGCGCCAGCAGCCAAGTAGGGGGTTCGTATAATTCACCCCTCCACTTT.

This chain joins TRBV15 and TRBJ2-1; TRBD1 matches 9 bases. This CDR3 is built from 15 residues. The V segment lost 1 base and the J segment 5 bases; nucleotides outside the gene matches: 3. Germline CDR1 LNHNV, CDR2 YYDKDF (reference sequence). CDR3 coding DNA: TGTGCCACCAGCAGAGGGGGACAGGGAAACAATGAGCAGTTCTTC. Amino acids: CATSRGGQGNNEQFF. Complete variable domain (other parts from reference TRBV15 and TRBJ2-1): DAMVIQNPRYQVTQFGKPVTLSCSQTLNHNVMYWYQQKSSQAPKLLFHYYDKDFNNEADTPDNFQSRRPNTSFCFLDIRSPGLGDTAMYLCATSRGGQGNNEQFFGPGTRLTVL.

This clone was detected once. The gene calls are TRBV6-4 and TRBJ1-2, with 12 bases identical to TRBD1. Per the germline V gene, CDR1 is MRHNA and CDR2 is SNTAGT. The CDR3 extends over 16 amino acids. The junction had 9 bases not matched to a gene; V was cut back by 6 bases and J by 4 bases. CDR3 region: CASSPGQGALGYGYTF. The CDR3 bases are TGTGCCAGCAGCCCGGGACAGGGGGCGCTGGGCTATGGCTACACCTTC.

The chain couples TRBV28 to TRBJ1-5; D perhaps matches TRBD1 (5 bases). V dropped 1 base and J dropped 8 bases, with 12 bases sitting between them. From germline, CDR1 is MDHEN and CDR2 SYDVKM. This CDR3 is 14 amino acids long. Here the CDR3 reads CASSLFQGREPQHF. CDR3 nucleotide sequence: TGTGCCAGCAGTTTATTTCAGGGTAGGGAGCCCCAGCATTTT.

This clone appeared a single time. The V and J genes are TRBV24-1 and TRBJ1-2; D gene uncertain. This CDR3 is 11 amino acids long. The ends were cut back, 5 bases at V and 7 bases at J, with 7 bases in the middle. Per the germline V gene, CDR1 is KGHDR and CDR2 is SFDVKD. CDR3 protein: CATSGDGGYTF. Here the CDR3 DNA reads TGTGCCACCAGTGGAGATGGTGGCTACACCTTC.

This clone was seen more than once but under ten times. V usage is TRBV6-5 and J usage is TRBJ2-2, with D perhaps TRBD1 or TRBD2 (7 bases each). Germline V CDR1 and CDR2: MNHEY, SVGAGI. This CDR3 is built from 15 residues. The V and J ends lost 6 bases and 3 bases respectively, with 14 bases between them. The CDR3 DNA reads TGTGCCAGCAGGGGGGGGACAGCACACACCGGGGAGCTGTTTTTT. Translated, it gives CASRGGTAHTGELFF.

The chain has TRBV6-5 and TRBJ2-7; possible D gene TRBD1, 5 bases. The V gene's germline CDR1 is MNHEY and CDR2 SVGAGI. V dropped 7 bases and J dropped 3 bases, with 13 bases sitting between them. The CDR3 sequence is 13 residues long. CDR3 sequence (DNA): TGTGCCAGCACTCCAGGGTTTAGCTACGAGCAGTACTTC. Translation gives CASTPGFSYEQYF.

The chain recombines TRBV18 with TRBJ1-1; no clear D. Germline loops: CDR1 KGHSH, CDR2 LQKENI. Trimming cost V 3 bases and J 0 bases, with 8 bases left between them. This CDR3 has 14 residues. The CDR3 nucleotides are TGTGCCAGCTCACCGCCAAGCGTGAACACTGAAGCTTTCTTT. Its translation is CASSPPSVNTEAFF.

The V and J genes are TRBV10-2 and TRBJ2-1; perhaps D is TRBD1 or TRBD2 (5 bases each). The CDR3 contains 15 residues. Germline V lookup: CDR1 WSHSY, CDR2 SAAADI. V dropped 1 base and J dropped 4 bases, with 11 bases sitting between them. For the CDR3, the DNA is TGCGCCAGCAGTGAGTTGGGGGTCCCATACAATGAGCAGTTCTTC. This translates into CASSELGVPYNEQFF.

This clone was observed a handful of times. This specimen includes other DNA sequences encoding the same CDR3. The chain recombines TRBV12-3 or TRBV12-4 with TRBJ1-5; no firm D call. V was pared by 3 bases and J by 2 bases, with 2 bases between. CDR3 length: 12 amino acids. The CDR3, as DNA: TGTGCCAGCAGTTTCCGCAATCAGCCCCAGCATTTT. Translated: CASSFRNQPQHF.

The chain links TRBV5-5 to TRBJ1-5; perhaps TRBD1 as D (6 bases). The CDR3 covers 16 residues. V was cut by 4 bases and J by 5 bases, with 19 bases left in between. CDR1 is SGHKS and CDR2 is YYEKEE in the germline V gene (reference sequence). The CDR3 reads CASSRTAQGSDQPQHF. CDR3 in DNA: TGTGCCAGCAGCCGAACCGCGCAGGGGAGCGATCAGCCCCAGCATTTT.

This chain joins TRBV11-3 and TRBJ1-3, with no clear D. Germline-derived CDR1 and CDR2 are SGHNT and YENEEA. This CDR3 region has 15 residues. Trimming removed 5 bases from V and 4 bases from J, with 15 bases in between. In DNA, the CDR3 is TGTGCCAGCAGCCCACACGGGGAGGAAGGAAACACCATATATTTT. Its translation is CASSPHGEEGNTIYF.

The chain is built from TRBV5-4 and TRBJ2-3, with 10 positions matching TRBD2. From germline, CDR1 is SGHNT and CDR2 YYREEE (reference sequence). The CDR3 extends over 13 amino acids. The V segment lost 9 bases and the J segment 1 base; nucleotides outside the gene matches: 2. This CDR3 reads CAIGTSGTDTQYF. CDR3 nucleotides: TGTGCCATCGGGACTAGCGGCACAGATACGCAGTATTTT. Combining the CDR3 with reference TRBV5-4 and TRBJ2-3 gives the whole variable domain ETGVTQSPTHLIKTRGQQVTLRCSSQSGHNTVSWYQQALGQGPQFIFQYYREEENGRGNFPPRFSGLQFPNYSSELNVNALELDDSALYLCAIGTSGTDTQYFGPGTRLTVL.

The chain recombines TRBV30 with TRBJ1-2; D call uncertain. This CDR3 is 14 amino acids long. V lost 0 bases and J lost 8, with 16 bases in between. The germline gives CDR1 GTSNPN, CDR2 SVGIG (reference sequence). The chain's CDR3 is CAWSVLTWTRGYTF. CDR3 nucleotide sequence: TGTGCCTGGAGTGTATTAACTTGGACTCGGGGCTACACCTTC.

This chain connects TRBV7-9 to TRBJ2-1, with D maybe TRBD1 (5 bases). The CDR3 spans 10 residues. Trimming took 6 bases from V and 10 from J, leaving 7 bases between them. Germline V gene lookup returns CDR1 SEHNR and CDR2 FQNEAQ (reference sequence). The CDR3 nucleotides are TGTGCCAGCAGTCCAGGGGAGCAGTTCTTC. Protein sequence: CASSPGEQFF.

As for this clone: This same CDR3 is encoded by further DNA sequences in the sample. The rearrangement links TRBV5-1 to TRBJ1-4; D is possibly TRBD1 (6 bases). Germline loops: CDR1 SGHRS, CDR2 YFSETQ. This CDR3 comprises 15 residues. Trimming pared 2 bases from V and 0 bases from J, leaving 8 bases between. The CDR3 DNA reads as TGCGCCAGCAGCTTTGAGGGGGCAACTAATGAAAAACTGTTTTTT. Translated: CASSFEGATNEKLFF. The complete variable domain, with remaining parts taken from reference TRBV5-1 and TRBJ1-4, reads KAGVTQTPRYLIKTRGQQVTLSCSPISGHRSVSWYQQTPGQGLQFLFEYFSETQRNKGNFPGRFSGRQFSNSRSEMNVSTLELGDSALYLCASSFEGATNEKLFFGSGTQLSVL.

The chain uses TRBV9 and TRBJ2-7, with 11 bases lining up with TRBD2. Unmatched junction bases numbered 13, after V lost 2 bases and J lost 3 bases. Looked up from germline, CDR1 is SGDLS and CDR2 is YYNGEE. The CDR3 runs to 18 residues. In DNA form, the CDR3 reads TGTGCCAGCAGCGTCCGAAAAGAGACTAGCGGGGTAGTCTACGAGCAGTACTTC. Its protein product is CASSVRKETSGVVYEQYF.

The chain uses TRBV2 and TRBJ2-1, with a possible D match to TRBD2 (6 bases). Trimming removed 4 bases from V and 0 bases from J, with 10 bases in between. The length of the CDR3 is 15 residues. CDR1 and CDR2 (germline): SNHLY, FYNNEI. CDR3 region: CASSARGSSYNEQFF. The CDR3 DNA reads TGTGCCAGCAGTGCCCGGGGGAGCTCCTACAATGAGCAGTTCTTC.

This clone was counted between two and nine times. The chain couples TRBV2 to TRBJ1-1; no clear D. Germline V lookup: CDR1 SNHLY, CDR2 FYNNEI. The CDR3 extends over 13 amino acids. Trimming pared 4 bases from V and 5 bases from J, leaving 11 bases between. This CDR3 is CASSVLRETEAFF. In nucleotides, the CDR3 is TGTGCCAGCAGTGTCCTGAGGGAGACTGAAGCTTTCTTT.

The V call is TRBV11-1, the J call TRBJ2-3, with TRBD2 matching 11 bases. CDR3 length equals 15 residues. V dropped 5 bases and J dropped 4; count of bases not matched to a gene: 5. Germline V gives CDR1 SGHAT, CDR2 FQDESV (reference sequence). The CDR3 nucleotides are TGTGCCAGCAGCCGTAGCGGGAGGGTCCCAGATACGCAGTATTTT. Translation gives CASSRSGRVPDTQYF.

The chain is built from TRBV6-5 and TRBJ2-5; 10 bases are a match to TRBD2. From germline, CDR1 is MNHEY and CDR2 SVGAGI. This CDR3 has 15 amino acids. Losses at the gene ends were 0 bases for V and 5 bases for J; bases not matched to a gene: 3. The chain's CDR3 is CASSYSGSGGETQYF. CDR3 coding DNA: TGTGCCAGCAGTTACTCGGGTAGCGGGGGGGAGACCCAGTACTTC.